The 30 T cell receptor beta chains presented below share a single source sample, sequenced in a study of blood T cell repertoires in COVID-19. Here immunoSEQ multiplex PCR was the method, and the copy in TCRdb shows in-frame clones only, minus some. The repertoire holds 350,000 or so clones, with about nine tenths as singletons. Sequenced material: PBMCs or T cells enriched from blood (not recorded which). The receptor set was obtained from a woman in her 30s who had been exposed to COVID-19.

This clone came up a few times. The V and J genes are TRBV19 and TRBJ2-1, with 7 bases that match TRBD2. The length of the CDR3 is 13 residues. Looked up from germline, CDR1 is LNHDA and CDR2 is SQIVND (reference sequence). V gave up 6 bases and J gave up 7 bases; unmatched junction bases: 6. CDR3 loop: CASSRDYQNEQFF. The CDR3 DNA is TGTGCCAGTAGCCGGGACTACCAAAATGAGCAGTTCTTC. The complete variable domain, with remaining parts taken from reference TRBV19 and TRBJ2-1, reads DGGITQSPKYLFRKEGQNVTLSCEQNLNHDAMYWYRQDPGQGLRLIYYSQIVNDFQKGDIAEGYSVSREKKESFPLTVTSAQKNPTAFYLCASSRDYQNEQFFGPGTRLTVL.

This CDR3 is CASSVRGNTGELFF. The CDR3 DNA reads as TGTGCCAGCTCTGTCAGGGGAAACACCGGGGAGCTGTTTTTT. The chain joins TRBV6-6 to TRBJ2-2; D may be TRBD1 (6 bases). This CDR3 region has 14 residues. V was cut by 8 bases and J by 2 bases, with 12 bases left in between. Looked up from germline, CDR1 is MNHNY and CDR2 is SVGAGI (reference sequence).

The rearrangement joins TRBV10-2 to TRBJ1-4; a possible D gene is TRBD1 (6 bases). Germline loops: CDR1 WSHSY, CDR2 SAAADI. V lost 6 bases and J lost 5, with 10 bases in between. The CDR3 contains 13 residues. The chain's CDR3 is CASSWDTNEKLFF. CDR3 bases: TGCGCCAGCAGCTGGGACACAAATGAAAAACTGTTTTTT.

The rearrangement links TRBV5-1 to TRBJ1-3; TRBD1 matches 7 bases. Germline V gene sequence: CDR1 SGHRS, CDR2 YFSETQ. With 4 bases clipped from V and 1 base from J, the junction kept 8 bases outside the gene matches. This CDR3 is built from 16 residues. CDR3 loop: CASSREDRPSGNTIYF. The CDR3 DNA sequence: TGCGCCAGCAGCCGTGAGGACAGGCCGTCTGGAAACACCATATATTTT. The entire variable domain, with the rest obtained from reference TRBV5-1 and TRBJ1-3, is as follows: KAGVTQTPRYLIKTRGQQVTLSCSPISGHRSVSWYQQTPGQGLQFLFEYFSETQRNKGNFPGRFSGRQFSNSRSEMNVSTLELGDSALYLCASSREDRPSGNTIYFGEGSWLTVV.

This chain connects TRBV5-1 to TRBJ2-5, with a weak D call TRBD2 (5 bases). The germline CDR1 and CDR2 sequences are SGHRS and YFSETQ. V shed 4 bases and J shed 5 bases, with 18 bases lying between them. This CDR3 is 15 amino acids long. DNA of the CDR3: TGCGCCAGCAGCCCGGTGGGAGTCATGGGGGAGACCCAGTACTTC. It codes for CASSPVGVMGETQYF. Full variable domain (missing parts from reference TRBV5-1 and TRBJ2-5): KAGVTQTPRYLIKTRGQQVTLSCSPISGHRSVSWYQQTPGQGLQFLFEYFSETQRNKGNFPGRFSGRQFSNSRSEMNVSTLELGDSALYLCASSPVGVMGETQYFGPGTRLLVL.

The chain carries TRBV4-2 and TRBJ2-2; TRBD2 matches at 7 bases. The length of the CDR3 is 17 residues. Germline CDR1 LGHNA, CDR2 YNFKEQ. The V and J ends lost 3 bases and 1 base, in that order; junction bases with no gene match: 8. The CDR3 loop reads CASSHRGVAGNTGELFF. Written as DNA, the CDR3 is TGTGCCAGCAGCCACCGAGGGGTAGCGGGGAACACCGGGGAGCTGTTTTTT.

The genes are TRBV5-1 and TRBJ2-3; 8 bases align to TRBD2. The V gene end was trimmed by 2 bases and the J gene end by 2 bases; junction bases not matched to a gene: 7. Germline V gene sequence: CDR1 SGHRS, CDR2 YFSETQ. CDR3 length: 16 residues. DNA for the CDR3: TGCGCCAGCAGCTTAGCGGGAGTGCCTTCCACAGATACGCAGTATTTT. Its protein product is CASSLAGVPSTDTQYF.

The V and J genes are TRBV6-4 and TRBJ2-3; possible D gene TRBD1, 6 bases. Trimming removed 6 bases from V and 1 base from J, with 11 bases in between. The CDR3 has 14 residues. CDR1 is MRHNA and CDR2 is SNTAGT in the germline V gene. The CDR3 is CASSPQGGTDTQYF. CDR3 DNA sequence: TGTGCCAGCAGCCCACAGGGCGGCACAGATACGCAGTATTTT.

The chain combines TRBV30 with TRBJ1-5; possibly TRBD1 for D (5 bases). Germline V CDR1 and CDR2: GTSNPN, SVGIG (reference sequence). V shed 2 bases and J shed 9 bases, with 14 bases lying between them. CDR3 length: 13 amino acids. This CDR3 reads CAWSYRSPWPQHF. The CDR3 region has the DNA TGTGCCTGGAGTTACAGGTCCCCATGGCCCCAGCATTTT. Variable domain in full (rest from reference TRBV30 and TRBJ1-5): SQTIHQWPATLVQPVGSPLSLECTVEGTSNPNLYWYRQAAGRGLQLLFYSVGIGQISSEVPQNLSASRPQDRQFILSSKKLLLSDSGFYLCAWSYRSPWPQHFGDGTRLSIL.

This chain uses TRBV5-4 with TRBJ2-1; TRBD1 matches at 7 bases. Germline-derived CDR1 and CDR2 are SGHNT and YYREEE (reference sequence). The V and J ends lost 2 bases and 8 bases, in that order; junction bases with no gene match: 10. This CDR3 has 15 amino acids. The CDR3 protein is CASSFSMDRIYEQFF. The CDR3 nucleotides read TGTGCCAGCAGCTTTTCCATGGACAGGATATATGAGCAGTTCTTC.

To note about this clone: An end of the junction does not agree with germline; a read error may underlie this. CDR3 region: CVSFSQGLAYGYTF. The CDR3 DNA is TGTGTCAGCTTTTCCCAGGGGTTGGCCTATGGCTACACCTTC. This chain uses TRBV28 with TRBJ1-2, with D possibly being TRBD1 (6 bases). The germline V gene encodes CDR1 MDHEN and CDR2 SYDVKM. The length of the CDR3 is 14 residues.

The chain employs TRBV2 and TRBJ2-5; the D is unclear. The CDR3 spans 13 residues. From germline, CDR1 is SNHLY and CDR2 FYNNEI. Trimming shortened V by 8 bases and J by 2 bases, and 12 bases separated the two germline ends. CDR3 amino acids: CASRPLLQETQYF. The DNA of the CDR3 is TGTGCCAGCCGTCCCCTTCTACAAGAGACCCAGTACTTC.

The J gene is TRBJ2-3, the V gene TRBV9; no definite D call. This CDR3 spans 14 amino acids. Germline loops: CDR1 SGDLS, CDR2 YYNGEE. The V gene lost 0 bases and the J gene lost 2 bases, with 7 bases spanning the gap. CDR3 residues: CASSVETTTDTQYF. CDR3 bases: TGTGCCAGCAGCGTAGAGACAACCACAGATACGCAGTATTTT.

The chain links TRBV6-5 to TRBJ1-5, with D tentatively TRBD1 (6 bases). Deletions cut 6 bases from V and 3 bases from J, with 15 bases between. The germline CDR1 and CDR2 sequences are MNHEY and SVGAGI. This CDR3 comprises 15 residues. CDR3 nucleotide sequence: TGTGCCAGCAGCGCAGGACAGATAAACAATCAGCCCCAGCATTTT. Translation: CASSAGQINNQPQHF.

This sequence joins TRBV7-9 and TRBJ1-5; D not resolved. This CDR3 has 13 residues. CDR1 and CDR2 from the germline V gene are SEHNR and FQNEAQ (reference sequence). Deletions cut 2 bases from V and 4 bases from J, with 6 bases between. The CDR3 DNA sequence: TGTGCCAGCAGCTTAACCGAGAATCAGCCCCAGCATTTT. It translates to CASSLTENQPQHF.

The rearrangement uses TRBV7-6 and TRBJ2-7; D is possibly TRBD2 (6 bases). CDR1 is SGHVS and CDR2 is FNYEAQ in the germline V gene. V was clipped by 5 bases and J by 0 bases, with 17 bases between them. The CDR3 is 16 amino acids. CDR3 residues: CASSPSLATNSYEQYF. The CDR3 DNA is TGTGCCAGCAGCCCGTCGCTAGCGACCAACTCCTACGAGCAGTACTTC.

The genes are TRBV11-3 and TRBJ1-1; 7 bases are a match to TRBD1. The germline V gene encodes CDR1 SGHNT and CDR2 YENEEA. The CDR3 length is 16 residues. The V and J ends lost 5 bases and 0 bases, in that order; junction bases with no gene match: 9. CDR3 sequence: CASSPRQGYVNTEAFF. The CDR3 DNA reads TGTGCCAGCAGCCCCAGACAGGGCTATGTGAACACTGAAGCTTTCTTT.

In this sample, this clone turned up a few times. V gene TRBV5-5 combines with J gene TRBJ1-1, with D hard to call. The V end lost 6 bases, the J end lost 7 bases, and 16 bases lay between the germline ends. The CDR3 extends over 13 amino acids. The germline gives CDR1 SGHKS, CDR2 YYEKEE (reference sequence). The CDR3 region is CASTPLARNEAFF. The CDR3 bases are TGTGCCAGCACCCCGCTCGCGCGAAATGAAGCTTTCTTT.

The chain recombines TRBV27 with TRBJ2-7; a possible D gene is TRBD1 (5 bases). V was shortened by 5 bases and J by 4 bases, with 15 bases between the two germline ends. Germline V gene sequence: CDR1 MNHEY, CDR2 SMNVEV (reference sequence). The CDR3 has 14 amino acids. DNA for the CDR3: TGTGCCAGCAGTCTCAGGGTTCCCCTTTACGAGCAGTACTTC. Protein sequence: CASSLRVPLYEQYF.

The V gene is TRBV11-3, the J gene TRBJ1-1, with a tentative D call TRBD1 (5 bases). The V and J ends lost 0 bases and 1 base respectively, with 9 bases between them. This CDR3 comprises 15 residues. Looked up from germline, CDR1 is SGHNT and CDR2 is YENEEA. The CDR3 loop reads CASSLDQGSNTEAFF. CDR3 nucleotides: TGTGCCAGCAGCTTAGATCAGGGTTCGAACACTGAAGCTTTCTTT.

This rearrangement joins TRBV6-5 to TRBJ1-5, with D tentatively TRBD1 (6 bases). V shed 7 bases and J shed 4 bases, with 17 bases lying between them. This CDR3 spans 15 amino acids. CDR1 is MNHEY, CDR2 SVGAGI, per germline. The CDR3 sequence is CASTTRDKANQPQHF. The DNA of the CDR3 is TGTGCCAGCACAACCCGGGACAAGGCTAATCAGCCCCAGCATTTT.

The chain couples TRBV9 to TRBJ1-2; unclear D gene. The CDR3 runs to 15 residues. Germline V lookup: CDR1 SGDLS, CDR2 YYNGEE. V gave up 5 bases and J gave up 1 base, with 15 bases separating them. The CDR3 loop reads CASSRGQLINYGYTF. The CDR3, as DNA: TGTGCCAGCAGTAGAGGGCAGTTGATTAACTATGGCTACACCTTC.

The chain is built from TRBV19 and TRBJ2-1, with D possibly TRBD2 on 5 matching bases. CDR3 length: 15 amino acids. Per the germline V gene, CDR1 is LNHDA and CDR2 is SQIVND (reference sequence). V gave up 9 bases and J gave up 10 bases, with 25 bases separating them. Here the CDR3 DNA reads TGTGCCAGCTCCCGCCCCTGGCGGGCCGGTCAAGAGCAGTTCTTC. Its translation is CASSRPWRAGQEQFF.

The chain combines TRBV5-1 with TRBJ2-4; 7 bases align to TRBD2. V was pared by 7 bases and J by 0 bases, with 22 bases of the junction left unmatched. The germline gives CDR1 SGHRS, CDR2 YFSETQ. CDR3 length: 20 residues. CDR3 DNA: TGCGCCAGCCGTCGGGTGGTTGGCGGGAGAGGGCAAGAAGCCAAAAACATTCAGTACTTC. Amino acids: CASRRVVGGRGQEAKNIQYF.

Details on this clone: Given a much more abundant clone one base away, this may be a read error. The chain carries TRBV6-1 and TRBJ1-5; 7 bases align to TRBD1. CDR1 MNHNS and CDR2 SASEGT come from the germline V gene. V lost 3 bases and J lost 2; bases outside the gene matches: 1. This CDR3 is built from 14 residues. The CDR3 loop is CASSDRGGNQPQHF. The CDR3 DNA follows: TGTGCCAGCAGTGACAGGGGGGGCAATCAGCCCCAGCATTTT.

This clone occurred a few times. V and J are TRBV5-1 and TRBJ2-3; D is unclear. The CDR3 loop spans 13 amino acids. Germline CDR1 SGHRS, CDR2 YFSETQ. V was pared by 1 base and J by 2 bases, with 5 bases between. CDR3 nucleotides: TGCGCCAGCAGCTTGACTAACACAGATACGCAGTATTTT. This translates into CASSLTNTDTQYF.

The chain joins TRBV15 to TRBJ1-5, with TRBD1 matching over 8 bases. The CDR3 loop spans 15 amino acids. CDR1 is LNHNV and CDR2 is YYDKDF in the germline V gene (reference sequence). The trim removed 4 bases at V and 4 bases at J, leaving 6 bases unmatched. CDR3 residues: CATSIDRGGNQPQHF. The CDR3 DNA is TGTGCCACCAGCATTGACAGGGGTGGTAATCAGCCCCAGCATTTT. Full variable domain (remainder filled in from reference TRBV15 and TRBJ1-5): DAMVIQNPRYQVTQFGKPVTLSCSQTLNHNVMYWYQQKSSQAPKLLFHYYDKDFNNEADTPDNFQSRRPNTSFCFLDIRSPGLGDTAMYLCATSIDRGGNQPQHFGDGTRLSIL.

This sequence joins TRBV7-8 and TRBJ1-2; D not resolved. Between the trimmed V and J ends, which lost 1 base and 8 bases, there was a span of 11 bases. CDR3 size: 13 residues. Per germline, CDR1 SGHVS and CDR2 FQNEAQ. As DNA, the CDR3 is TGTGCCAGCAGCTTAGGGGTGCAGCGGGGCTACACCTTC. Translating it yields CASSLGVQRGYTF.

The chain combines TRBV10-1 with TRBJ2-3; D might be TRBD2 (6 bases). In germline, CDR1 is WNHNN, CDR2 SYGVQD (reference sequence). This CDR3 has 16 amino acids. V was clipped by 2 bases and J by 0 bases, with 12 bases between them. The CDR3 bases are TGCGCCAGCAGTGAGGGGGGGAGTACTAGCACAGATACGCAGTATTTT. Translated, it gives CASSEGGSTSTDTQYF.

This CDR3 reads CASTSGQGTYEQYF. The CDR3 coding sequence is TGTGCCAGCACCTCGGGACAGGGGACTTACGAGCAGTACTTC. The V and J genes are TRBV28 and TRBJ2-7, with 10 nucleotides matching TRBD1. The CDR3 loop spans 14 amino acids. The germline gives CDR1 MDHEN, CDR2 SYDVKM. The V segment lost 7 bases and the J segment 4 bases; nucleotides outside the gene matches: 7.